One and the same sample provided the 12 T cell receptor beta chains below, sequenced in a study of vaccination and CD4 T cells after COVID-19. The treatment denotes: roughly ten-day PBMC culture with coronavirus spike peptide pools or control peptides (ViraFEST assay). These receptors' targets are unknown. The study sequenced cultured CD4+ T cell DNA using the Oncomine TCR Beta short-read assay. One entry per CDR3 protein results from TCRdb running MiXCR on the PCR reads. The table has some 20,000 distinct CDR3 sequences, roughly 46% seen once. This specimen was CD4+ T cells from blood, cultured in vitro, taken before SARS-CoV-2 vaccination. These receptors all come from a human donor who had recovered from COVID-19.

The chain links TRBV6-2 or TRBV6-3 to TRBJ1-3, with a tentative D call TRBD1 (5 bases). Trimming pared 2 bases from V and 3 bases from J, leaving 8 bases between. Looked up from germline, CDR1 is MNHEY and CDR2 is SVGEGT. The CDR3 is 14 amino acids. The CDR3 loop reads CASSYGDSGNTIYF. The DNA of the CDR3 is TGTGCCAGCAGTTACGGCGACAGTGGAAACACCATATATTTT.

The CDR3 sequence is CASGSGGADTQYF. The CDR3 DNA sequence: TGTGCCAGCGGCAGCGGGGGGGCGGATACGCAGTATTTT. This chain uses TRBV12-3 or TRBV12-4 with TRBJ2-3; 10 positions match TRBD2. The ends lost 8 bases at V and 6 bases at J; junction bases unmatched: 5. The CDR3 consists of 13 residues.

This clonotype was observed a handful of times. The V call is TRBV27, the J call TRBJ2-1; unclear D gene. This CDR3 has 12 amino acids. Germline V lookup: CDR1 MNHEY, CDR2 SMNVEV (reference sequence). V was cut by 8 bases and J by 3 bases, with 8 bases left in between. CDR3 nucleotide sequence: TGTGCCAGCGGGAAGGTCTACAATGAGCAGTTCTTC. Encoded protein: CASGKVYNEQFF.

The rearrangement joins TRBV20-1 to TRBJ2-5; 8 bases fit TRBD1. Germline CDR1 and CDR2: DFQATT and SNEGSKA (reference sequence). The V segment lost 4 bases and the J segment 4 bases; nucleotides outside the gene matches: 8. The CDR3 totals 14 residues. CDR3 in amino acids: CSAIDRTGSETQYF. CDR3 nucleotides: TGCAGTGCTATAGATCGGACAGGGTCAGAGACCCAGTACTTC.

The sample holds a few counts of this clonotype. The J gene is TRBJ2-5, the V gene TRBV7-7; 8 bases are a match to TRBD1. Germline CDR1 reads SSHAT; CDR2 reads FNYEAQ (reference sequence). This CDR3 contains 14 residues. Trimming at V came to 5 bases and at J to 5 bases, leaving 7 bases not matched to a gene. DNA for the CDR3: TGTGCCAGCAGCCCAGGACAGGGTGCGGAGACCCAGTACTTC. It codes for CASSPGQGAETQYF.

The chain employs TRBV7-6 and TRBJ2-5; TRBD2 matches 7 bases. The junction had 10 bases not matched to a gene; V was cut back by 1 base and J by 8 bases. The germline V gene has CDR1 SGHVS and CDR2 FNYEAQ. The CDR3 loop spans 15 amino acids. The CDR3 nucleotides are TGTGCCAGCAGCTTAGGGGGCGGCGGGGGTGGAACCCAGTACTTC. Its translation is CASSLGGGGGGTQYF.

The V gene is TRBV11-2, the J gene TRBJ2-3, with no clear D. V was clipped by 0 bases and J by 4 bases, with 5 bases between them. This CDR3 comprises 13 residues. CDR1 and CDR2 from the germline V gene are SGHAT and FQNNGV. In nucleotides, the CDR3 is TGTGCCAGCAGCTTAGATTTGGCAGATACGCAGTATTTT. It yields the protein CASSLDLADTQYF. Variable domain in full (rest from reference TRBV11-2 and TRBJ2-3): EAGVAQSPRYKIIEKRQSVAFWCNPISGHATLYWYQQILGQGPKLLIQFQNNGVVDDSQLPKDRFSAERLKGVDSTLKIQPAKLEDSAVYLCASSLDLADTQYFGPGTRLTVL.

This clonotype has just a few counts. CDR3 sequence (DNA): TGTGCCAGTAGTACCTCCCTAAGGGGTAGCAATCAGCCCCAGCATTTT. This gives the protein CASSTSLRGSNQPQHF. The chain employs TRBV19 and TRBJ1-5, with D perhaps matching TRBD1 (5 bases). The V and J ends lost 4 bases and 0 bases respectively, with 13 bases between them. Germline-derived CDR1 and CDR2 are LNHDA and SQIVND (reference sequence). The CDR3 is made up of 16 amino acids.

This clonotype was counted between two and nine times. CDR3 in DNA: TGTGCCAGCAGCCCGTCCTTAGCGGGGGGGCCGTACAATGAGCAGTTCTTC. Amino acids: CASSPSLAGGPYNEQFF. V and J are TRBV11-2 and TRBJ2-1; TRBD2 aligns across 11 bases. This CDR3 is built from 17 residues. V lost 5 bases and J lost 4; bases outside the gene matches: 10. The germline V gene has CDR1 SGHAT and CDR2 FQNNGV.

The CDR3 region is CASSVDPGYNEQFF. CDR3 nucleotides: TGTGCCAGCAGCGTAGACCCGGGGTACAATGAGCAGTTCTTC. V gene TRBV9 combines with J gene TRBJ2-1; D may be TRBD2 (5 bases). The CDR3 length is 14 residues. Between the trimmed V and J ends, which lost 0 bases and 4 bases, there was a span of 8 bases. Germline CDR1 reads SGDLS; CDR2 reads YYNGEE.

This clonotype occurred a few times. The rearrangement uses TRBV20-1 and TRBJ2-3; no clear D gene. The V gene lost 3 bases and the J gene lost 1 base, with 11 bases spanning the gap. The CDR3 consists of 14 residues. CDR1 is DFQATT and CDR2 is SNEGSKA in the germline V gene (reference sequence). CDR3 protein: CSASAVSGTDTQYF. For the CDR3, the DNA is TGCAGTGCTAGCGCAGTCTCGGGCACAGATACGCAGTATTTT.

The chain carries TRBV10-3 and TRBJ1-2; tentative D call: TRBD1 (5 bases). The germline gives CDR1 ENHRY, CDR2 SYGVKD. Trimming took off 4 bases at V and 2 bases at J, with 8 bases between the two ends. This CDR3 region has 13 residues. CDR3 residues: CAISGGLNYGYTF. CDR3 coding DNA: TGTGCCATCAGTGGGGGACTGAACTATGGCTACACCTTC.